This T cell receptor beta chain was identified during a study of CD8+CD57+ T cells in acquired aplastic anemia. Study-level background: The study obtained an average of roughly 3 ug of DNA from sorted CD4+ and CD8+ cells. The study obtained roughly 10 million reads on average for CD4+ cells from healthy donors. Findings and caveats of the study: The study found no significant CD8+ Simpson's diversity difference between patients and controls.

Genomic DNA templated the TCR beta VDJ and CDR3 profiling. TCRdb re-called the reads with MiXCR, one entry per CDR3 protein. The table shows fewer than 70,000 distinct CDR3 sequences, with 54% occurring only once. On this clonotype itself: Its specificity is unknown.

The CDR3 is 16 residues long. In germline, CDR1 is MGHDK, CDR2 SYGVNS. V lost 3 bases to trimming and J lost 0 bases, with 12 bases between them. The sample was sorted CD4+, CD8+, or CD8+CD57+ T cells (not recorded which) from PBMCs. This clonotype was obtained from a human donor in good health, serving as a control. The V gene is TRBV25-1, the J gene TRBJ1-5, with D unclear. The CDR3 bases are TGTGCCAGCAGTGATGTGTCCGATTATAGCAATCAGCCCCAGCATTTT. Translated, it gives CASSDVSDYSNQPQHF.